This T cell receptor beta chain was observed in a study of spatial heterogeneity in lung cancer. Germline V gives CDR1 SGHTA, CDR2 FQGNSA. With 3 bases removed from V and 4 bases from J, the gap between germline ends came to 9 bases. The CDR3 contains 13 residues. As to time point: sample taken at primary tumor resection. This clonotype was counted at least ten times. The antigen is unknown. Because this beta chain is a stray read in a library intended to capture alpha chains, its abundance should not be given much weight. Notes on the study in general: Tallies of expanded TCRs, which were sorted into ubiquitous and regional groups, correlated with counts of ubiquitous and regional nonsynonymous mutations, respectively. Tumoral mutation counts were tracked by counts of expanded intratumoral alpha and beta TCRs.

A single record per CDR3 protein comes from TCRdb applying MiXCR to the 5' RACE reads. This sample yields about 5,100 distinct CDR3 sequences, of which approximately 6.1% are seen a single time; less than 40% belongs to the top ten. This material consisted of lung tumor tissue, taken at surgery. V is TRBV7-2 and J is TRBJ2-5; a weak D match, TRBD2 (5 bases). The TCR originated in a female donor with early-stage non-small cell lung cancer. The CDR3 nucleotides read TGTGCCAGCAGCTTCCCCGGAGGAGAGACCCAGTACTTC. This encodes CASSFPGGETQYF.